What follows is one T cell receptor (beta chain) and its context. This clone was picked up a small number of times. The antigen it recognizes is unknown. The input lacks base qualities; no much larger clone sits a single base away. The CDR3 holds 17 amino acids from the cysteine to the phenylalanine. Kept here is only the CDR3 DNA, which spans 51 bases and is read in frame from base 1. Trimming removed 4 bases from V and 2 bases from J; the gene matches leave 9 bases unexplained. The germline V gene specifies SGDLS as CDR1 and YYNGEE as CDR2. The entire amount of isolated RNA was reverse transcribed using the High Capacity cDNA Reverse Transcription Kit, so the sequenced TCRB transcripts were expressed ones. Deep immunoSEQ sequencing was applied to naive, central memory and regulatory T cell samples, giving an average of approximately 3.8 million total reads per sample. Sorted cells were lysed in RLT buffer and RNA was extracted with DNase-treated RNeasy Micro or Mini kits, depending on cell number. To prevent cross-contamination, each cell subset was processed individually, whereas patient and healthy donor samples were processed jointly. The immunoSEQ multiplex PCR was used to amplify TCRB sequences from cDNA, yielding 87-bp fragments that span the CDR3 region. The amplicons were sequenced using the Illumina HiSeq platform. The authors' pipeline ran thus. Synthetic template baselines were used to correct PCR bias computationally, reads within Hamming distance 2 were collapsed together, and singletons that could not be merged were discarded. Reads were aligned against IMGT to assign V, D and J genes, CDR3 length and insertions or deletions at six rearrangement sites. Within each subset, clonotype counts were normalized to sorted cell number, after which true diversity and Gini coefficients were computed with the tcR R package. The overlap coefficient, calculated on TCRB nucleotide sequences, was used to measure repertoire sharing. Out-of-frame TCRB sequences from naive cells were analyzed as a proxy for the pre-selection repertoire. Held by TCRdb, this immuneACCESS table contains in-frame sequences only and omits some clones. Under half of the omission traces to an unresolved V gene where checked; the cause of the rest is unknown. V and J calls and clone size are those listed in that table; D and trimming were worked out from the DNA. Recorded for this sample are approximately 340,000 clones; more than 13% of them occurred a single time. More than 0.015% of the sample is held by the ten biggest clonotypes.

This sample is drawn from a study of beta chain features in type 1 diabetes listed by TCRdb under 2018. As for the study more broadly: Mean age, gender distribution, total cell number and subset yield did not differ between patients and healthy donors. A total of 85 million to 140 million sorted cells were examined across all samples, and the number of cells per subset was strongly correlated with RNA yield. The study compared the TCRB repertoires of sorted circulating CD4+ T cell subsets in recently diagnosed type 1 diabetes patients with those in matched healthy donors. Regulatory and stem cell-like memory subsets were isolated from only 8 patients and roughly 8 healthy donors, whereas naive and central memory subsets came from all 28 donors.

Each donor gave one peripheral blood draw, roughly 120 mL on average, collected into heparinised tubes. A BD FACSAria II was used to sort naive, central memory, regulatory and stem cell-like memory CD4+ T cells with a panel that included CD45RO, CCR7, CD25, CD127, CD95 and CD27. A purity above 95% was achieved for all sorted populations. PBMCs were separated immediately by Lymphoprep density gradient centrifugation and were stained directly, without being cultured. Samples were stained and sorted in pairs, with one healthy donor and one patient per experiment, so that batch effects were minimized. The paper as a whole reports these results and caveats: Naive, central memory and regulatory TCRB repertoires appeared more similar among patients than among healthy donors. At VDJ recombination sites, patients with type 1 diabetes made fewer insertions and deleted more nucleotides, a pattern implying thymic rearrangement abnormalities. Because cDNA was sequenced instead of genomic DNA, highly expressing activated cells could be over-represented, though the groups showed no difference in activation or CD3 levels. In all four CD4+ subsets, TCRB CDR3 length was moderately but significantly shorter in type 1 diabetes patients. Because the HLA sub-analyses included only small numbers of individuals, any influence of HLA type on TCRB rearrangement was left unresolved. PCR may preferentially amplify shorter templates, but because patient and control samples were amplified and corrected together, any resulting skew would affect both groups equally.

In this chain, TRBV9 is recombined with TRBJ2-1; TRBD2 lines up with 10 middle nucleotides. The receptor comes from a woman aged 18 to 35 in good health. The source material was naive CD4+ T cells from blood. What the cell subset or site label conveys for this sample: true naive CD4+ T cells. The nucleotide sequence reads TGTGCCAGCAGCCCCCAGGGAGGACTAGCGGCCTACAATGAGCAGTTCTTC. Its product reads: CASSPQGGLAAYNEQFF.